One sample yielded the 14 T cell receptor beta chains listed below, sequenced in a study of cytomegalovirus exposure and HLA in healthy donors. The PCR used 60 Vbeta and 13 Jbeta primers. TCRdb's table, derived via immunoSEQ multiplex PCR, lists solely in-frame clones and lacks some. The table shows tens of thousands of clones, with about two thirds occurring only once. The sequenced sample was PBMCs. These receptors came from a woman aged 45-65 years in good health and CMV-seropositive.

The chain employs TRBV11-2 and TRBJ2-7; TRBD2 matches 7 bases. With V trimmed by 0 bases and J by 7 bases, 6 bases remained unmatched. CDR1 is SGHAT, CDR2 FQNNGV, per germline. The CDR3 loop spans 14 amino acids. DNA for the CDR3: TGTGCCAGCAGCTTAGAGCTAGCGGCGGGGGAGCAGTACTTC. Translating gives CASSLELAAGEQYF.

This sequence joins TRBV7-9 and TRBJ2-2, with 8 nucleotides matching TRBD1. Trimming took 5 bases from V and 3 from J; bases not matched to a gene: 5. Per germline, CDR1 SEHNR and CDR2 FQNEAQ (reference sequence). CDR3 length: 15 amino acids. As DNA, the CDR3 is TGTGCCAGCAGCCTCCGACAGGGGCACACCGGGGAGCTGTTTTTT. It is translated as CASSLRQGHTGELFF.

This clone appeared a single time. The gene calls are TRBV2 and TRBJ1-6; D unclear. The CDR3 covers 16 residues. Deletions cut 4 bases from V and 0 bases from J, with 10 bases between. Germline V gene lookup returns CDR1 SNHLY and CDR2 FYNNEI. CDR3 in DNA: TGTGCCAGCAGTGCGGGTCAGAGCTCCTATAATTCACCCCTCCACTTT. Translating it yields CASSAGQSSYNSPLHF.

This clone has only a few counts. Because the CDR3's place on the DNA is in doubt, the DNA is left out and the CDR3 is given as listed by TCRdb. The rearrangement joins TRBV9 to TRBJ2-3; TRBD1, the D gene given by the table, was not confirmed from the DNA. 13 amino acids form the CDR3, both terminal residues included. Germline V gene data show CDR1 as SGDLS and CDR2 as YYNGEE. The chain's CDR3 is CASSVVVGAGIYF.

DNA of the CDR3: TGTGCCAGCGATCCAGGGTCAGGCTACGAGCAGTACTTC. Encoded protein: CASDPGSGYEQYF. The gene calls are TRBV28 and TRBJ2-7, with D maybe TRBD1 (5 bases). The CDR3 consists of 13 residues. Trimming left V 8 bases short and J 3 bases short, with 14 bases between. The V gene's germline CDR1 is MDHEN and CDR2 SYDVKM. Based on the CDR3 plus reference TRBV28 and TRBJ2-7, the full variable domain is DVKVTQSSRYLVKRTGEKVFLECVQDMDHENMFWYRQDPGLGLRLIYFSYDVKMKEKGDIPEGYSVSREKKERFSLILESASTNQTSMYLCASDPGSGYEQYFGPGTRLTVT.

This chain joins TRBV5-1 and TRBJ2-7; TRBD2 matches at 9 bases. Trimming took 4 bases from V and 3 from J; bases not matched to a gene: 11. CDR3 length equals 16 residues. Germline values: CDR1 SGHRS, CDR2 YFSETQ. CDR3 in amino acids: CASSLAPSGDYYEQYF. Written as DNA, the CDR3 is TGCGCCAGCAGCCTCGCCCCTAGCGGGGACTACTACGAGCAGTACTTC.

The rearrangement joins TRBV4-3 to TRBJ2-3; 10 bases fit TRBD2. This CDR3 comprises 19 residues. Germline values: CDR1 LGHNA, CDR2 YSLEER. V trimming: 1 base; J trimming: 2 bases; junction bases outside the gene matches: 12. DNA for the CDR3: TGCGCCAGCAGCCAAGTACCACCACTAGCGGGGACCTCCACAGATACGCAGTATTTT. Its translation: CASSQVPPLAGTSTDTQYF.

This chain links TRBV11-1 with TRBJ2-7; 7 nucleotides line up with TRBD2. J lost 2 bases, V lost 4 bases, and 11 bases had no gene match. The CDR3 loop spans 16 amino acids. In germline, CDR1 is SGHAT, CDR2 FQDESV (reference sequence). The CDR3 bases are TGTGCCAGCAGCTCACCAACGTGGGGGGGTGCCTACGAGCAGTACTTC. It specifies CASSSPTWGGAYEQYF.

In its sample, this clone was seen a few times. This chain uses TRBV7-2 with TRBJ2-7, with TRBD1 as a possible D gene (5 bases). V was shortened by 1 base and J by 4 bases, with 11 bases between the two germline ends. This CDR3 has 14 residues. CDR1 and CDR2 (germline): SGHTA, FQGNSA. This CDR3 reads CASSLGQPWYEQYF. CDR3 in DNA: TGTGCCAGCAGCTTAGGACAGCCTTGGTACGAGCAGTACTTC.

The chain has TRBV5-4 and TRBJ2-7, with D maybe TRBD1 (5 bases). This CDR3 has 16 residues. The germline CDR1 and CDR2 sequences are SGHNT and YYREEE (reference sequence). V was pared by 2 bases and J by 1 base, with 16 bases between. The CDR3 sequence: CASSFPSAGPSYEQYF. The DNA of the CDR3 is TGTGCCAGCAGCTTTCCTTCGGCAGGGCCATCCTACGAGCAGTACTTC.

The sample holds a few counts of this clone. The CDR3, as DNA: TGCAGCGTTGACCCAGGGACTGGGGAGCAGTACTTC. It translates to CSVDPGTGEQYF. The rearrangement links TRBV29-1 to TRBJ2-7; tentative D call: TRBD2 (6 bases). Germline-derived CDR1 and CDR2 are SQVTM and ANQGSEA. Deletions cut 3 bases from V and 7 bases from J, with 13 bases between. CDR3 length: 12 amino acids.

This clone was seen only a few times. This chain joins TRBV5-1 and TRBJ1-1; D may be TRBD1 (5 bases). V shed 1 base and J shed 3 bases, with 10 bases lying between them. Germline V gene data show CDR1 as SGHRS and CDR2 as YFSETQ. The CDR3 is 14 amino acids. The CDR3: CASSLSQGDTEAFF. The CDR3, as DNA: TGCGCCAGCAGCTTGTCCCAGGGTGACACTGAAGCTTTCTTT.

V and J are TRBV7-9 and TRBJ2-1; 10 bases align to TRBD2. The germline V gene has CDR1 SEHNR and CDR2 FQNEAQ (reference sequence). With 5 bases clipped from V and 6 bases from J, the junction kept 7 bases outside the gene matches. The CDR3 is 15 amino acids. CDR3 sequence: CASSPGTSVTNEQFF. As DNA, the CDR3 is TGTGCCAGCAGCCCCGGGACTAGCGTTACCAATGAGCAGTTCTTC.

The chain has TRBV30 and TRBJ1-6, with a tentative D call TRBD1 (5 bases). Trimming cost V 3 bases and J 11 bases, with 14 bases left between them. Germline V gives CDR1 GTSNPN, CDR2 SVGIG (reference sequence). The CDR3 is 13 residues long. The CDR3 loop is CAWREQTEAPLHF. The CDR3 DNA follows: TGTGCCTGGAGAGAACAGACAGAAGCACCCCTCCACTTT.